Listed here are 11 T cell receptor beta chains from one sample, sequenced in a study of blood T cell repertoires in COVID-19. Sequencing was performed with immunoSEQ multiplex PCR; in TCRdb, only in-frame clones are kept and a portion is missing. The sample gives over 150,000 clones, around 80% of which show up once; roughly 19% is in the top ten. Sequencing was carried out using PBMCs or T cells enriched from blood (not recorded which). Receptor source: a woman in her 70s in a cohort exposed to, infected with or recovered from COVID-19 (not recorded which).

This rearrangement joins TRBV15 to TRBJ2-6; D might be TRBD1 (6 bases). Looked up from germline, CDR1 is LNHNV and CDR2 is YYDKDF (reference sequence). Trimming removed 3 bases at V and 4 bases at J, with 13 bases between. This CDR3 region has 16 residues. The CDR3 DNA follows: TGTGCCACCAGCAGTGCACAGGGTTCCGGGGCCAACGTCCTGACTTTC. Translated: CATSSAQGSGANVLTF. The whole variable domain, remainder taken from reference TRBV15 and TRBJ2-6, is DAMVIQNPRYQVTQFGKPVTLSCSQTLNHNVMYWYQQKSSQAPKLLFHYYDKDFNNEADTPDNFQSRRPNTSFCFLDIRSPGLGDTAMYLCATSSAQGSGANVLTFGAGSRLTVL.

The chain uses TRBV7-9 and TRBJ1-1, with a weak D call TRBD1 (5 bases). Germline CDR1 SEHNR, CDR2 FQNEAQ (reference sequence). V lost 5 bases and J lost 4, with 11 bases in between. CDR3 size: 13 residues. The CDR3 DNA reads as TGTGCCAGCAGCCTTTTCGACAGCACTGAAGCTTTCTTT. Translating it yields CASSLFDSTEAFF.

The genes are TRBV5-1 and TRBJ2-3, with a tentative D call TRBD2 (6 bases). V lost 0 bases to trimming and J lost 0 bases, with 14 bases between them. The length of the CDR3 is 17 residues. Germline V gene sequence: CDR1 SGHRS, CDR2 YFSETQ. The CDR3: CASSLAAGRGSTDTQYF. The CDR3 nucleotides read TGCGCCAGCAGCTTGGCCGCGGGGCGGGGCAGCACAGATACGCAGTATTTT.

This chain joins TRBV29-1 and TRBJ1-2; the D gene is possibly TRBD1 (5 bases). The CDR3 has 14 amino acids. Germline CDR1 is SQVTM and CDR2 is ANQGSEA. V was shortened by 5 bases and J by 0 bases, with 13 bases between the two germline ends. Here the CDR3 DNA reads TGCAGCGTTCCCACAGGCCCAGCTAACTATGGCTACACCTTC. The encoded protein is CSVPTGPANYGYTF. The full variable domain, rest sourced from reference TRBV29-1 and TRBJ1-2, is SAVISQKPSRDICQRGTSLTIQCQVDSQVTMMFWYRQQPGQSLTLIATANQGSEATYESGFVIDKFPISRPNLTFSTLTVSNMSPEDSSIYLCSVPTGPANYGYTFGSGTRLTVV.

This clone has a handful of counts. CDR3 sequence reads: CASSLNGAVNYNEQFF. The CDR3 DNA reads as TGCGCCAGCAGCTTGAACGGAGCGGTTAACTACAATGAGCAGTTCTTC. This chain links TRBV5-1 with TRBJ2-1; TRBD2 is a possible D gene (5 bases). Trimming stripped 1 base from V and 3 bases from J, with 14 bases between. CDR3 length equals 16 residues. Germline V gene lookup returns CDR1 SGHRS and CDR2 YFSETQ.

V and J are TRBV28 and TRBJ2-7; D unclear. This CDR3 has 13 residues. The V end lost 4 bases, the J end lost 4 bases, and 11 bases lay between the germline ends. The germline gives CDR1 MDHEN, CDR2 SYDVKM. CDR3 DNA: TGTGCCAGCAGTTCCCCCTCGACTTACGAGCAGTACTTC. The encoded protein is CASSSPSTYEQYF.

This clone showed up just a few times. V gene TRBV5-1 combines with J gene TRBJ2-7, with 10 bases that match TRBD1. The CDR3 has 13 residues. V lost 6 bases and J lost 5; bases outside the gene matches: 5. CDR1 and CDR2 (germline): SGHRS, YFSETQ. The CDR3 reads CASTGTGVNEQYF. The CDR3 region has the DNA TGCGCCAGCACCGGGACAGGGGTCAACGAGCAGTACTTC.

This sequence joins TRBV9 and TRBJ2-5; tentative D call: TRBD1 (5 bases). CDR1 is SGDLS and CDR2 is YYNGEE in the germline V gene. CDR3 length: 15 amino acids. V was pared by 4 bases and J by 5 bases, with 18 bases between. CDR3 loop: CASSPRTAKGETQYF. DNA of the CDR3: TGTGCCAGCAGCCCTCGTACTGCAAAGGGGGAGACCCAGTACTTC.

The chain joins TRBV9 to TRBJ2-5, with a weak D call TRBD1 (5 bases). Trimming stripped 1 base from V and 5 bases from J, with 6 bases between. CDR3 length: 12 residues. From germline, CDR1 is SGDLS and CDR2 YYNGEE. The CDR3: CASSVWGETQYF. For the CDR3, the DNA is TGTGCCAGCAGCGTATGGGGCGAGACCCAGTACTTC.

The CDR3 region is CASSWGGATNEKLFF. CDR3 nucleotide sequence: TGCGCCAGCAGCTGGGGGGGTGCAACTAATGAAAAACTGTTTTTT. The chain has TRBV5-1 and TRBJ1-4; maybe TRBD1 (5 bases). The CDR3 has 15 residues. The V and J ends lost 3 bases and 0 bases respectively, with 9 bases between them. Germline CDR1 and CDR2: SGHRS and YFSETQ.

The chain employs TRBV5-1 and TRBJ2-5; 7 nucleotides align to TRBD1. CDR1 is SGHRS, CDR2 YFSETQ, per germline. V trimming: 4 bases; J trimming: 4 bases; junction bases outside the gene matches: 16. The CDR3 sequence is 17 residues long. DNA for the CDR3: TGCGCCAGCAGCGGCCCCGGGACAGCCACACCCAGAGAGACCCAGTACTTC. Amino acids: CASSGPGTATPRETQYF.